This T cell receptor (beta chain) was observed in a study of T cell repertoires in cytomegalovirus infection. TCRdb reprocessed the reads with MiXCR, giving one entry per CDR3 protein. The table lists about 110,000 distinct CDR3 sequences, about 28% of them singletons. Note on this clonotype: The antigen is undetermined.

The sequence was collected from a human donor in good health (CMV status not recorded). Some clones in this sample may be carry-over from other donors' samples. The source was CD8+ T cells from cultured PBMCs, collected from culture after CMV antigen stimulation.

CDR3 DNA: TGTGCCAGCAGCTTAGTCGGTGGAGATGAGCAGTTCTTC. Translated, it gives CASSLVGGDEQFF. The V and J genes are TRBV7-9 and TRBJ2-1, with D unclear. V lost 1 base and J lost 8, with 9 bases in between. CDR1 and CDR2 (germline): SEHNR, FQNEAQ (reference sequence). The CDR3 sequence is 13 residues long.